This T cell receptor beta chain was identified in a study of CD8 T cells in ankylosing spondylitis. General study points: Characteristic of ankylosing spondylitis blood, it appeared, was a TCR beta motif comprising eight highly homologous variants. Disease-linked clones were found to be CD8+ and relatively rare in peripheral blood. Within matched ankylosing spondylitis synovial fluid, disease-linked clones were reportedly significantly enriched.

As the method for making TCR beta libraries, quantitative 5'-RACE with molecular barcodes was used. Using its own MiXCR run on the 5' RACE reads, TCRdb lists one record per CDR3 protein. This sample carries roughly 180,000 distinct CDR3 sequences, roughly 13% of them seen once, and the ten largest clones take roughly 9.6%. This clonotype occurred a few times. Its matching antigen is unknown. This TCR derives from a female donor with ankylosing spondylitis or in good health (not recorded which). Sequencing was done on a sample of blood, either unsorted or a sorted T cell fraction (not recorded which).

CDR3 nucleotide sequence: TGTGCCAGCATAGAAGGGAATGAGCAGTTCTTC. It specifies CASIEGNEQFF. The chain couples TRBV6-5 to TRBJ2-1; D is undetermined. CDR1 is MNHEY and CDR2 is SVGAGI in the germline V gene. The CDR3 runs 11 residues. The V gene lost 7 bases and the J gene lost 7 bases, with 8 bases spanning the gap.